This T cell receptor (beta chain) was identified in a study of T cell repertoires in cytomegalovirus infection (dated by TCRdb to between 2018 and 2021). Study-wide context: Alongside well-studied HLA-B-restricted epitopes, the peptide stimulations were aimed at recently identified HLA-C-restricted CMV epitopes, whose presentation resists viral immunomodulation. Donor HLA type was relevant to the analysis, as public TCR beta signatures indicated carriage of CMV infection together with the matching HLA type. On the study overall, not on this receptor specifically: Cumulative frequency of public TCR beta family members discriminated carriers of CMV infection plus the relevant HLA type in this cohort and an independent 352-donor cohort. In the ex vivo response, HLA-C-restricted CMV-specific TCR beta clonotypes were dominant, and in two of eight donors the single most frequent clonotype came from this HLA-C-restricted group.

The data were produced on an Illumina HiSeq 1500. TCRdb cleaned the public reads at Q25 with fastp, built clones with MiXCR and kept in-frame beta chains. Each CDR3 protein appears once, grouped with its most common genes and DNA. Present in this sample are about 570,000 distinct CDR3 sequences, 40% of which were seen just once. Around 48% of the sample belongs to the ten largest clones. This clonotype was seen a few times. Its antigen target is currently unknown. No base qualities exist here, and no much larger clone lies one base off it. The treatment or condition label for this specimen denotes: in vitro stimulation with specific CMV peptide epitopes to enrich CMV-specific T cells. V is clipped by 4 bases and J by 8 bases, and the sequence between their germline boundaries is 21 bases long. The CDR3 goes from the cysteine to the phenylalanine over 16 residues. Of all the DNA, just the CDR3 is kept, 48 bases in frame from base 1. The germline V gene provides CDR1 MDHEN and CDR2 SYDVKM.

The input for sequencing was cultured PBMCs, taken from culture after CMV antigen stimulation. Recombination linked TRBV28 to TRBJ2-1; a weak D assignment points to TRBD2 (6 bases agree). The TCR originated in a human donor in good health (CMV status not recorded). Some clones in this sample may be carry-over from other donors' samples. The CDR3 corresponds to CASSSGRLGPDDEQFF. The nucleotide sequence reads TGTGCCAGCAGTTCCGGAAGACTAGGCCCTGACGATGAGCAGTTCTTC. Extended through the reference TRBV28 and TRBJ2-1 proteins, this CDR3 yields the full variable domain: DVKVTQSSRYLVKRTGEKVFLECVQDMDHENMFWYRQDPGLGLRLIYFSYDVKMKEKGDIPEGYSVSREKKERFSLILESASTNQTSMYLCASSSGRLGPDDEQFFGPGTRLTVL.